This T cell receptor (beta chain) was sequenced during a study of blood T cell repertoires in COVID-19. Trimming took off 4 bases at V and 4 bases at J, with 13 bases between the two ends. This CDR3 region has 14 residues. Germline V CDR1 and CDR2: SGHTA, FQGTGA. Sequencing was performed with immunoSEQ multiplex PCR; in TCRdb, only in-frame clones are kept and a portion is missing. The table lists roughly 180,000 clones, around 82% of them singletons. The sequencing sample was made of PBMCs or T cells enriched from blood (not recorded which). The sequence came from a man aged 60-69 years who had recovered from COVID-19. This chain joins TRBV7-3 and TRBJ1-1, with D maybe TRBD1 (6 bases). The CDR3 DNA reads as TGTGCCAGCAGCTCCCAACAGGGTTTCACTGAAGCTTTCTTT. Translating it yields CASSSQQGFTEAFF.